This T cell receptor beta chain appears in the sequencing data of a study of cytomegalovirus exposure and HLA in healthy donors. This clone was recorded once. Use of 60 Vbeta and 13 Jbeta primers characterized the PCR. Profiled with immunoSEQ multiplex PCR; TCRdb holds only in-frame clones, not every one. The data show over 150,000 clones, with roughly 85% seen just once and 1.3% held by the top ten. Per germline, CDR1 SGHTA and CDR2 FQGNSA. This CDR3 spans 14 amino acids. J was trimmed by 7 bases and V by 3 bases; bases with no gene match: 4. The receptor was derived from a woman aged 50 to 60 in good health and CMV-seronegative. The V gene is TRBV7-2, the J gene TRBJ1-4; 8 nucleotides match TRBD1. Input material: PBMCs. The CDR3 DNA is TGTGCCAGCAGCTTCAGGGGGCGAGGTGAAAAACTGTTTTTT. Protein product: CASSFRGRGEKLFF.